This entry lists 30 T cell receptor beta chains sequenced from one sample in a study of T cells in Graves' hyperthyroidism and ophthalmopathy. Amplification yielded TCR beta CDR3 regions, with RNA transcripts as the source. The HTBI primer set served for first-round RT-PCR of the TCR CDR3. TCRdb redid the calling of the multiplex PCR reads with MiXCR, one entry per CDR3 protein. Altogether 500,000 to 650,000 distinct CDR3 sequences are present, 15% to 20% being singletons, with the ten largest covering 47%. The sequenced sample consisted of blood. The receptor set was obtained from a man in his forties or fifties with Graves' ophthalmopathy.

This clonotype occurred a few times. This sequence joins TRBV7-9 and TRBJ1-2; tentatively, D is TRBD1 (5 bases). The V end was cut by 2 bases, the J end by 10 bases, with 23 bases between. CDR3 size: 16 residues. Germline loops: CDR1 SEHNR, CDR2 FQNEAQ (reference sequence). CDR3 amino acids: CASSLWGRPAEEDYTF. The CDR3 nucleotides are TGTGCCAGCAGCTTATGGGGCAGGCCCGCTGAAGAGGACTACACCTTC. The whole variable domain, remainder taken from reference TRBV7-9 and TRBJ1-2, is DTGVSQNPRHKITKRGQNVTFRCDPISEHNRLYWYRQTLGQGPEFLTYFQNEAQLEKSRLLSDRFSAERPKGSFSTLEIQRTEQGDSAMYLCASSLWGRPAEEDYTFGSGTRLTVV.

In DNA form, the CDR3 reads TGCAGCGGAAACCTCCGGGACAGGGGGGAGTATGAGCAGTTCTTC. Protein product: CSGNLRDRGEYEQFF. V is TRBV29-1 and J is TRBJ2-1, with 11 bases matching TRBD1. The CDR3 is 15 residues long. The ends lost 7 bases at V and 8 bases at J; junction bases unmatched: 13. Per germline, CDR1 SQVTM and CDR2 ANQGSEA.

This clonotype has a count of ten or more. The rearrangement links TRBV6-1 to TRBJ1-2; D remains ambiguous. Trimming took 0 bases from V and 0 from J, leaving 11 bases between them. This CDR3 is 16 amino acids long. Germline V gene sequence: CDR1 MNHNS, CDR2 SASEGT. In nucleotides, the CDR3 is TGTGCCAGCAGTGAAGCTTTGGGTGGATCTAACTATGGCTACACCTTC. Translating gives CASSEALGGSNYGYTF.

V is TRBV10-2 and J is TRBJ2-3, with 16 bases fitting TRBD2. The CDR3 runs to 15 residues. CDR1 is WSHSY and CDR2 is SAAADI in the germline V gene. The trim removed 8 bases at V and 4 bases at J, leaving 3 bases unmatched. In DNA form, the CDR3 reads TGCGCCAGCGGGACTAGCGGGGGGGGGGCAGATACGCAGTATTTT. This gives the protein CASGTSGGGADTQYF.

In its sample, this clonotype was seen many times. The chain joins TRBV6-6 to TRBJ2-3, with 9 bases identical to TRBD2. The CDR3 extends over 17 amino acids. Germline assignment: CDR1 MNHNY and CDR2 SVGAGI (reference sequence). V trimming: 0 bases; J trimming: 6 bases; junction bases outside the gene matches: 10. The CDR3 DNA sequence: TGTGCCAGCAGTTACTCGAGTGGCGGGGGGGCAGGGGATACGCAGTATTTT. This gives the protein CASSYSSGGGAGDTQYF.

This clonotype was seen more than once but under ten times. This chain links TRBV6-1 with TRBJ2-1, with 9 bases fitting TRBD2. V lost 2 bases, J lost 1 base, and 6 bases stayed unmatched. The CDR3 spans 17 residues. Germline V gives CDR1 MNHNS, CDR2 SASEGT. The CDR3 region has the DNA TGTGCCAGCAGTGAACGAGGCGGGGGGGCGTCCTACAATGAGCAGTTCTTC. Amino acids: CASSERGGGASYNEQFF.

The CDR3 is CASSTNRGRAYNSPLHF. For the CDR3, the DNA is TGTGCCAGCAGCACAAACAGGGGGCGCGCCTATAATTCACCCCTCCACTTT. V usage is TRBV7-9 and J usage is TRBJ1-6; the match to TRBD1 covers 9 bases. The CDR3 is made up of 17 amino acids. Trimming cost V 5 bases and J 2 bases; bases outside gene matches: 7. The germline CDR1 and CDR2 sequences are SEHNR and FQNEAQ (reference sequence).

This clonotype was detected many times. This chain's CDR3 is CASTPGTRFAGETQYF. DNA for the CDR3: TGTGCCAGCACCCCAGGCACACGTTTCGCGGGGGAGACCCAGTACTTC. The chain links TRBV7-2 to TRBJ2-5; D perhaps matches TRBD2 (6 bases). CDR1 and CDR2 from the germline V gene are SGHTA and FQGNSA. Deletions cut 7 bases from V and 5 bases from J, with 23 bases between. The CDR3 is made up of 16 amino acids.

The chain employs TRBV20-1 and TRBJ2-7; perhaps TRBD1 as D (5 bases). The length of the CDR3 is 14 residues. Trimming removed 4 bases at V and 3 bases at J, with 16 bases between. Germline loops: CDR1 DFQATT, CDR2 SNEGSKA (reference sequence). CDR3 protein: CSATPTESGYEQYF. CDR3 nucleotide sequence: TGCAGTGCTACGCCGACAGAGTCGGGCTACGAGCAGTACTTC.

This chain links TRBV6-2 or TRBV6-3 with TRBJ2-5; D tentatively reads TRBD1 or TRBD2 (5 bases each). The CDR3 runs 16 residues. V was shortened by 0 bases and J by 13 bases, with 24 bases between the two germline ends. Germline CDR1 and CDR2: MNHEY and SVGEGT. This CDR3 is CASSYSTTGRPPFLYF. CDR3 nucleotides: TGTGCCAGCAGTTACTCGACCACGGGACGGCCCCCTTTCCTGTACTTC.

This clonotype was detected only a few times. The CDR3 loop reads CSARDPTGGVRNEAFF. Written as DNA, the CDR3 is TGCAGTGCTAGAGATCCCACAGGGGGAGTTCGGAATGAAGCTTTCTTT. The rearrangement joins TRBV20-1 to TRBJ1-1; 8 bases are shared with TRBD1. Trimming removed 0 bases from V and 7 bases from J; junction bases left unmatched: 13. CDR3 size: 16 residues. CDR1 DFQATT and CDR2 SNEGSKA come from the germline V gene (reference sequence).

Ten or more counts support this clonotype. This chain joins TRBV3-1 and TRBJ2-1; maybe TRBD2 (6 bases). This CDR3 is built from 12 residues. Germline-derived CDR1 and CDR2 are LGHDT and YNNKEL (reference sequence). The V end was cut by 3 bases, the J end by 6 bases, with 6 bases between. As DNA, the CDR3 is TGTGCCAGCAGCCAGGGAGGCAATGAGCAGTTCTTC. This encodes CASSQGGNEQFF.

There are many counts of this clonotype. This chain uses TRBV30 with TRBJ2-1, with TRBD2 identical over 9 bases. V shed 4 bases, J shed 7 bases, and the junction held 5 bases outside the gene matches. The CDR3 covers 13 residues. Per the germline V gene, CDR1 is GTSNPN and CDR2 is SVGIG (reference sequence). The CDR3 sequence is CAWKGLALNEQFF. CDR3 coding DNA: TGTGCCTGGAAGGGACTAGCACTGAATGAGCAGTTCTTC.

This clonotype has just a few counts. The chain joins TRBV4-1 to TRBJ2-7, with 8 bases lining up with TRBD1. The CDR3 totals 14 residues. Losses at the gene ends were 1 base for V and 5 bases for J; bases not matched to a gene: 4. Per the germline V gene, CDR1 is MGHRA and CDR2 is YSYEKL. The CDR3 here is CASSQVQGADEQYF. The CDR3 coding sequence is TGCGCCAGCAGCCAAGTCCAGGGGGCGGACGAGCAGTACTTC.

The CDR3, as DNA: TGTGCCTGGAGCGCGTTTGGGACTTATGGCTACACCTTC. It encodes CAWSAFGTYGYTF. The chain employs TRBV30 and TRBJ1-2, with D possibly being TRBD1 (5 bases). V shed 3 bases and J shed 5 bases, with 13 bases lying between them. This CDR3 region has 13 residues. Germline CDR1 reads GTSNPN; CDR2 reads SVGIG (reference sequence).

Only a few counts were recorded for this clonotype. The chain uses TRBV18 and TRBJ2-1, with 9 bases fitting TRBD2. Trimming removed 2 bases from V and 4 bases from J; junction bases left unmatched: 6. Germline V CDR1 and CDR2: KGHSH, LQKENI. The CDR3 is 16 residues long. Written as DNA, the CDR3 is TGTGCCAGCTCACCAAAGGCTAGCGGGGATTACAATGAGCAGTTCTTC. Protein product: CASSPKASGDYNEQFF.

This clonotype came up many times. V and J are TRBV28 and TRBJ2-2; D ambiguous. This CDR3 is 13 amino acids long. The V and J ends lost 5 bases and 3 bases respectively, with 7 bases between them. The germline gives CDR1 MDHEN, CDR2 SYDVKM. The CDR3 DNA reads TGTGCCAGCAGTGCCGGTGACACCGGGGAGCTGTTTTTT. Protein product: CASSAGDTGELFF.

The chain has TRBV19 and TRBJ2-3, with unresolved D. With 3 bases removed from V and 8 bases from J, the gap between germline ends came to 12 bases. Germline values: CDR1 LNHDA, CDR2 SQIVND (reference sequence). The CDR3 is 13 residues long. The CDR3 sequence: CASSISTTRTQYF. Here the CDR3 DNA reads TGTGCCAGTAGTATCAGCACTACTCGTACGCAGTATTTT.

This clonotype appeared many times. The gene calls are TRBV6-1 and TRBJ2-1, with 14 bases aligning to TRBD2. The CDR3 covers 15 residues. J was trimmed by 9 bases and V by 4 bases; bases with no gene match: 5. Germline CDR1 reads MNHNS; CDR2 reads SASEGT. The CDR3 spells CASSGRLAGGVEQFF. The CDR3 DNA is TGTGCCAGCAGTGGTCGACTAGCGGGAGGGGTTGAGCAGTTCTTC.

This clonotype was found a few times. The V gene is TRBV10-3, the J gene TRBJ1-2, with D tentatively TRBD1 (5 bases). This CDR3 is built from 14 residues. V was trimmed by 2 bases and J by 0 bases, leaving 7 bases between them. Germline V gene data show CDR1 as ENHRY and CDR2 as SYGVKD. The chain's CDR3 is CAISEDRANYGYTF. DNA for the CDR3: TGTGCCATCAGTGAGGACAGAGCTAACTATGGCTACACCTTC.

This clonotype was recorded many times. This sequence joins TRBV7-2 and TRBJ2-5; 14 bases line up with TRBD2. The CDR3 is 16 residues long. The trim removed 4 bases at V and 4 bases at J, leaving 5 bases unmatched. From germline, CDR1 is SGHTA and CDR2 FQGNSA. The CDR3 is CASSSGLAGVLETQYF. The CDR3 region has the DNA TGTGCCAGCAGCTCGGGACTAGCGGGGGTGTTAGAGACCCAGTACTTC. Full variable domain (missing parts from reference TRBV7-2 and TRBJ2-5): GAGVSQSPSNKVTEKGKDVELRCDPISGHTALYWYRQSLGQGLEFLIYFQGNSAPDKSGLPSDRFSAERTGGSVSTLTIQRTQQEDSAVYLCASSSGLAGVLETQYFGPGTRLLVL.

V is TRBV2 and J is TRBJ2-2; D is undetermined. The germline V gene has CDR1 SNHLY and CDR2 FYNNEI. V was trimmed by 4 bases and J by 4 bases, leaving 7 bases between them. This CDR3 region has 13 residues. CDR3: CASSGRATGELFF. The CDR3 nucleotides read TGTGCCAGCAGTGGCAGAGCCACCGGGGAGCTGTTTTTT.

This clonotype occurred many times. CDR3 sequence reads: CARLGGNEQFF. The CDR3 DNA reads TGTGCCAGATTAGGGGGTAATGAGCAGTTCTTC. This rearrangement joins TRBV27 to TRBJ2-1, with TRBD1 as a possible D gene (6 bases). Germline CDR1 is MNHEY and CDR2 is SMNVEV (reference sequence). Deletions cut 9 bases from V and 7 bases from J, with 10 bases between. CDR3 length equals 11 residues.

The J gene is TRBJ1-4, the V gene TRBV19, with a weak D call TRBD1 (5 bases). Germline V gene lookup returns CDR1 LNHDA and CDR2 SQIVND (reference sequence). Trimming left V 6 bases short and J 5 bases short, with 16 bases between. This CDR3 is built from 15 residues. The CDR3 DNA follows: TGTGCCAGTAGGACCTCGGGGACTGCAAATGAAAAACTGTTTTTT. Its translation: CASRTSGTANEKLFF.

The chain carries TRBV28 and TRBJ1-3; the D is unclear. The CDR3 is made up of 15 amino acids. The germline V and J ends were trimmed by 6 bases and 0 bases, with 12 bases remaining between them. Germline values: CDR1 MDHEN, CDR2 SYDVKM. CDR3 nucleotide sequence: TGTGCCAGCAGCTCCTTAGAAGCCTCTGGAAACACCATATATTTT. Amino acid sequence: CASSSLEASGNTIYF. The complete variable domain, with remaining parts taken from reference TRBV28 and TRBJ1-3, reads DVKVTQSSRYLVKRTGEKVFLECVQDMDHENMFWYRQDPGLGLRLIYFSYDVKMKEKGDIPEGYSVSREKKERFSLILESASTNQTSMYLCASSSLEASGNTIYFGEGSWLTVV.

This clonotype was recorded at least ten times. This chain connects TRBV5-1 to TRBJ2-7; TRBD2 matches at 10 bases. J was trimmed by 0 bases and V by 4 bases; bases with no gene match: 7. The CDR3 has 16 residues. The germline CDR1 and CDR2 sequences are SGHRS and YFSETQ. The DNA of the CDR3 is TGCGCCAGCAGCCCACGGACTAGCGGCTACTCCTACGAGCAGTACTTC. It yields the protein CASSPRTSGYSYEQYF. The whole variable domain, filled in from reference TRBV5-1 and TRBJ2-7, reads KAGVTQTPRYLIKTRGQQVTLSCSPISGHRSVSWYQQTPGQGLQFLFEYFSETQRNKGNFPGRFSGRQFSNSRSEMNVSTLELGDSALYLCASSPRTSGYSYEQYFGPGTRLTVT.

Many counts were recorded for this clonotype. The chain joins TRBV6-1 to TRBJ2-7; 10 bases are a match to TRBD2. Germline V gene data show CDR1 as MNHNS and CDR2 as SASEGT. V lost 5 bases and J lost 2; bases outside the gene matches: 6. This CDR3 contains 15 residues. The CDR3 here is CASSQTGTSAYEQYF. CDR3 coding DNA: TGTGCCAGCAGTCAAACCGGGACTAGCGCCTACGAGCAGTACTTC.

This clonotype was seen just once. The chain is built from TRBV12-3 or TRBV12-4 and TRBJ2-5; D ambiguous. V dropped 1 base and J dropped 3 bases, with 9 bases sitting between them. CDR3 length equals 14 residues. Written as DNA, the CDR3 is TGTGCCAGCAGTTTAGGCGGCTCAAAAGAGACCCAGTACTTC. Its translation is CASSLGGSKETQYF.

This clonotype has ten or more counts. The chain has TRBV20-1 and TRBJ1-1; D is possibly TRBD1 (6 bases). The germline V and J ends were trimmed by 0 bases and 7 bases, with 18 bases remaining between them. Germline V gene sequence: CDR1 DFQATT, CDR2 SNEGSKA (reference sequence). The CDR3 contains 15 residues. CDR3 protein: CSARDPRPGAVEAFF. CDR3 sequence (DNA): TGCAGTGCTAGAGATCCCCGCCCAGGGGCGGTTGAAGCTTTCTTT.

This clonotype showed up many times. The rearrangement uses TRBV20-1 and TRBJ2-7; 11 bases match TRBD2. CDR3 length equals 16 residues. V was clipped by 3 bases and J by 1 base; unmatched bases: 8. Per the germline V gene, CDR1 is DFQATT and CDR2 is SNEGSKA (reference sequence). CDR3 in amino acids: CSASGRLAGMSYEQYF. CDR3 coding DNA: TGCAGTGCTAGTGGGCGACTAGCGGGAATGTCCTACGAGCAGTACTTC.